This TCR beta chain was documented in a study of shared clonotypes between healthy human individuals. Turning to the study itself: Each donor contributed plates that comprised three CD4 naive, three CD4 memory, two CD8 naive and one CD8 memory.

CDR1 MDHEN and CDR2 SYDVKM come from the germline V gene. This CDR3 is built from 17 residues. V lost 3 bases and J 7 bases, leaving 22 bases between the germline ends. Points from the study as a whole: Clonotype sharing across donors was expected to vary with sequencing depth. Some naive CD4 clonotypes, around 4.9%, turned up in common across four donors.

CD8 cells regarded as naive lacked CD45RO, were positively chosen for CCR7, and omitted terminally differentiated effector memory CD45RA+ cells. All participating donors were Caucasian adults from Nashville, Tennessee. The data were produced by immunoSEQ multiplex PCR, yet TCRdb's version contains in-frame clones alone and is incomplete. Here the sample spans roughly 2,000,000 clones, around 93% being singletons. In the case of this clone: Its antigen is currently unknown.

The sample comprised naive CD8+ T cells from PBMCs. The chain carries TRBV28 and TRBJ2-1; a possible D gene is TRBD1 (6 bases). This sequence was found in a man between 18 and 35 years old in good health. Some clones in this sample may be carry-over from other donors' samples. The CDR3 DNA reads as TGTGCCAGCAGTTTTCAGGGGTCCCCTGCCCTGGGGAATGAGCAGTTCTTC. Translated, it gives CASSFQGSPALGNEQFF.